This is a list of T cell receptor beta chains from one sample in a study of human T cells and chemical hapten exposure. TCRdb redid the calling of the RACE reads with MiXCR, one entry per CDR3 protein. The repertoire holds approximately 49,000 distinct CDR3 sequences, with 9.3% as singletons. Specimen: whole blood, collected in connection with sensitization to the hapten diphenylcyclopropenone (DPC). All receptors come from a woman between 50 and 59 years old with alopecia areata. Some clones in this sample may be carry-over from other donors' samples. CDR3s include the opening cysteine and the closing phenylalanine or tryptophan. Not all rows give a size; the values are once, few, many and, for expanded clones, a class.

clone size	J gene	V gene	CDR3 protein
-	TRBJ2-5	TRBV20-1	CSATGQGRLAQYF
many	TRBJ2-5	TRBV27	CASCRAGVLETQYF
few	TRBJ1-1	TRBV29-1	CSVESANTEAFF
many	TRBJ1-1	TRBV18	CASLGDSIGTEAFF
many	TRBJ2-7	TRBV2	CASSTVPGPTREQYF
many	TRBJ1-6	TRBV7-6	CASSLAVAAANSPLHF
many	TRBJ1-1	TRBV28	CASSSRGRRSSHTEAFF
many	TRBJ2-5	TRBV6-2/TRBV6-3	CASSKGLAGQETQYF
many	TRBJ2-5	TRBV5-5	CASSPTLGNQETQYF
many	TRBJ1-2	TRBV27	CASSFVEKGYGYTF
many	TRBJ2-3	TRBV11-2	CASSSLVEAQYF
-	TRBJ2-1	TRBV29-1	CSVVSDLYNEQFF
few	TRBJ1-6	TRBV27	CASREANSPLHF
many	TRBJ2-6	TRBV6-6	CATRLDSGANVLTF
many	TRBJ1-1	TRBV30	CAWSSIRTGNTEAFF
-	TRBJ2-3	TRBV7-2	CASSSRPRTDTQYF
few	TRBJ2-7	TRBV2	CASRGDGYEQYF
many	TRBJ1-5	TRBV28	CATSDPSNQPQHF
many	TRBJ1-1	TRBV18	CASSQKREGQGMNTEAFF
many	TRBJ2-3	TRBV5-1	CASSLGSADTDTQYF
-	TRBJ2-3	TRBV28	CASTGGGSDTQYF
many	TRBJ2-1	TRBV29-1	CSVAVSSYNEQFF
-	TRBJ1-1	TRBV20-1	CSARGMVAFF
many	TRBJ1-1	TRBV5-1	CASSLVAGGKNTEAFF
many	TRBJ2-5	TRBV29-1	CSVVRTGETQYF
-	TRBJ1-1	TRBV6-6	CASSYMGPNTEAFF
many	TRBJ1-2	TRBV18	CASSPQTGRPNYGYTF
many	TRBJ2-2	TRBV29-1	CSVNSAYGGPSGGELFF
few	TRBJ2-7	TRBV28	CATGTGRPEQYF
-	TRBJ1-1	TRBV5-1	CASSLGPERTREAFF
many	TRBJ2-7	TRBV27	CASSPPYYEQYF
few	TRBJ1-1	TRBV29-1	CSVTNQANTEAFF
medium-sized	TRBJ2-4	TRBV14	CASSQDGRIAKNIQYF
many	TRBJ1-1	TRBV20-1	CSARVYRNTEAFF
many	TRBJ2-2	TRBV3-1	CASSLRGENTGELFF
few	TRBJ2-4	TRBV20-1	CSAIRIAKNIQYF
many	TRBJ2-1	TRBV3-1	CASSQDWDNEQFF
many	TRBJ2-1	TRBV6-1	CASKALAALVNEQFF
few	TRBJ2-1	TRBV5-4	CASSSGTSGNYNEQFF
many	TRBJ1-3	TRBV6-6	CASSSPGPNSGNTIYF
-	TRBJ2-7	TRBV6-5	CASRLGQFHEQYF
-	TRBJ1-2	TRBV20-1	CSASNWGNYGYTF
-	TRBJ2-4	TRBV7-2	CASRRMNDIQYF
-	TRBJ2-1	TRBV7-2	CASSLAGSPYNEQFF
many	TRBJ1-6	TRBV5-5	CASGGVALQSPLHF
once	TRBJ2-2	TRBV28	CASSLPDRGGELFF
many	TRBJ2-2	TRBV11-2	CASSWSGAGGELFF
many	TRBJ1-6	TRBV3-1	CASSQELGAGGPLHF
many	TRBJ2-7	TRBV28	CASSLRGAGDEQYF
many	TRBJ1-1	TRBV3-1	CASSEGGGINTEAFF